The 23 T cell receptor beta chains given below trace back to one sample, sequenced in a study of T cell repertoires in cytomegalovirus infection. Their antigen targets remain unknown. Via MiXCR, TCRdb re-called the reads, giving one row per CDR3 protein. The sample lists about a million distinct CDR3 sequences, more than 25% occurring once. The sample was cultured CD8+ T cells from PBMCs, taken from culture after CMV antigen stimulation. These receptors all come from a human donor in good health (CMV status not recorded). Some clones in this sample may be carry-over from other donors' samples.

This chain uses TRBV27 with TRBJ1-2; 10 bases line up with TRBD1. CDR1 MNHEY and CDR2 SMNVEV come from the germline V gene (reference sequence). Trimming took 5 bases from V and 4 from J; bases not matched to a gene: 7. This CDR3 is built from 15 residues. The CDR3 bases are TGTGCCAGCAGTCCATTGACAGGGGGCGCCTATGGCTACACCTTC. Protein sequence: CASSPLTGGAYGYTF.

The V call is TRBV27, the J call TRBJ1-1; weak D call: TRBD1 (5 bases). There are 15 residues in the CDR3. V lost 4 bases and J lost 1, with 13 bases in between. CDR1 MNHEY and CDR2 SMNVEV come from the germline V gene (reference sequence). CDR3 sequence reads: CASSSSGTGNTEAFF. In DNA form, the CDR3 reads TGTGCCAGCAGTTCCTCAGGGACGGGGAACACTGAAGCTTTCTTT.

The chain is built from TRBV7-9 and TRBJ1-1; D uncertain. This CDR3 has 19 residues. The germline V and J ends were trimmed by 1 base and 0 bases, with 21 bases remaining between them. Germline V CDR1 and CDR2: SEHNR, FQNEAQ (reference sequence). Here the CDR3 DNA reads TGTGCCAGCAGCTTAGGAGGTTATTACGTCGGGCAGATGAACACTGAAGCTTTCTTT. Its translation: CASSLGGYYVGQMNTEAFF.

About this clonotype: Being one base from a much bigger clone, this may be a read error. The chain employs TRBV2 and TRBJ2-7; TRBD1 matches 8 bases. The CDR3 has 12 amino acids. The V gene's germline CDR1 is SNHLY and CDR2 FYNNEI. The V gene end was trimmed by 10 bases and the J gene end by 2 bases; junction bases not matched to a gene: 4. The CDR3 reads CATKTGAYEQYF. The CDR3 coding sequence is TGTGCCACCAAGACAGGGGCCTACGAGCAGTACTTC.

The DNA of the CDR3 is TGTGCCAGCAGCTTAATAGGGTTTAATCAGCCCCAGCATTTT. As protein: CASSLIGFNQPQHF. The V gene is TRBV7-9, the J gene TRBJ1-5; D unclear. The CDR3 extends over 14 amino acids. The germline V gene has CDR1 SEHNR and CDR2 FQNEAQ (reference sequence). Trimming took off 2 bases at V and 4 bases at J, with 9 bases between the two ends.

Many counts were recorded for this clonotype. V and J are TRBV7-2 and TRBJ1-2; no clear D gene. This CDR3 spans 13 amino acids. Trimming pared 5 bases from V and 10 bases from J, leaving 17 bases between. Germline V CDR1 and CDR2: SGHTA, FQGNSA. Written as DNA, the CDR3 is TGTGCCAGCAGCGATACTAATAGGGAGGACTACACCTTC. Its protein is CASSDTNREDYTF.

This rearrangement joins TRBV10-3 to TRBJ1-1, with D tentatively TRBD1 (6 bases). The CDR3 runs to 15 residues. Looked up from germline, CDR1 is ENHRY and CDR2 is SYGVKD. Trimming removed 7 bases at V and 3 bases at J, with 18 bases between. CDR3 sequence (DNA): TGTGCCATCACCCAAACCGGGGGGCTATACACTGAAGCTTTCTTT. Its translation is CAITQTGGLYTEAFF.

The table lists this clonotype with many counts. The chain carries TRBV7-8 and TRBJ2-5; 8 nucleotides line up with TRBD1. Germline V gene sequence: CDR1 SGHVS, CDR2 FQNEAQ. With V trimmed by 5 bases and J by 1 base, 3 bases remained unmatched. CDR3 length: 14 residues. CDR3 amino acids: CASSLGQGQETQYF. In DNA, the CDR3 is TGTGCCAGCAGCCTCGGACAGGGCCAAGAGACCCAGTACTTC.

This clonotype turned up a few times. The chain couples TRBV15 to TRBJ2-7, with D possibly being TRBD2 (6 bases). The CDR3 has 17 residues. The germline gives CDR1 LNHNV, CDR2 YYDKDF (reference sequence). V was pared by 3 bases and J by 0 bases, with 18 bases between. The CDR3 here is CATSRIHRDSLSYEQYV. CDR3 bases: TGTGCCACCAGCAGGATCCACCGGGACTCCCTCTCCTACGAGCAGTACGTC.

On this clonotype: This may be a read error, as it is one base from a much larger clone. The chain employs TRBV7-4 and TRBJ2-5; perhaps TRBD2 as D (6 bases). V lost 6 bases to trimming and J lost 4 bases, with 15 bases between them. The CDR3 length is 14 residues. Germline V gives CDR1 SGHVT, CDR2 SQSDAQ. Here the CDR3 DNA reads TGTGCCAGCAGGTGGCTATTGGGAGGAGAGACCCAGTACTTC. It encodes CASRWLLGGETQYF.

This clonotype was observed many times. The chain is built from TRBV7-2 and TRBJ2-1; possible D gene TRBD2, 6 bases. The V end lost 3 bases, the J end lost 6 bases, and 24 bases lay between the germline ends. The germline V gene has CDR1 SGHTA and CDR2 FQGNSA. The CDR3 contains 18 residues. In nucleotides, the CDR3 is TGTGCCAGCAGCTTGAGGGGTGTTGGGGGGAATAACCTCAATGAGCAGTTCTTC. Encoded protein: CASSLRGVGGNNLNEQFF.

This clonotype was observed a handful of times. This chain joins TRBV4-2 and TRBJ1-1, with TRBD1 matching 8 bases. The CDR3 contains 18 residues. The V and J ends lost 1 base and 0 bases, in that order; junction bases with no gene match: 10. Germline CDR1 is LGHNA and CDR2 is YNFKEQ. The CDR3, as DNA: TGTGCCAGCAGCCAAGGGTTTGGGACAGGAGTTATGAACACTGAAGCTTTCTTT. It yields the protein CASSQGFGTGVMNTEAFF.

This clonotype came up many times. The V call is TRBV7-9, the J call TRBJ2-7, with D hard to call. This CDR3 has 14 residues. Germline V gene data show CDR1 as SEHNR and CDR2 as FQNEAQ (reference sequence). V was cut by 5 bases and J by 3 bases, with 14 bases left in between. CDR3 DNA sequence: TGTGCCAGCAGCCCTGGGCAGAGGAACTACGAGCAGTACTTC. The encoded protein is CASSPGQRNYEQYF. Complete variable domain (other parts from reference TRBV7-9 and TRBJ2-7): DTGVSQNPRHKITKRGQNVTFRCDPISEHNRLYWYRQTLGQGPEFLTYFQNEAQLEKSRLLSDRFSAERPKGSFSTLEIQRTEQGDSAMYLCASSPGQRNYEQYFGPGTRLTVT.

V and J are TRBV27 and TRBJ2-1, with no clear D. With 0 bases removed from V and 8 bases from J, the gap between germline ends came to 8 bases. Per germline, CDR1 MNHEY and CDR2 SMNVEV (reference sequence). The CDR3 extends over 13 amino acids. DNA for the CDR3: TGTGCCAGCAGTTTATCGGCTAGGCATGAGCAGTTCTTC. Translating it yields CASSLSARHEQFF.

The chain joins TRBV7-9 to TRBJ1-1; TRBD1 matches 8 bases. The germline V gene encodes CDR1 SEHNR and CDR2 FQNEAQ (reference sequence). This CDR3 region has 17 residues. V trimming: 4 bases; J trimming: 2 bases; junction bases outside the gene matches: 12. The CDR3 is CASSSTDRAALNTEAFF. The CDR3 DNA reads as TGTGCCAGCAGCTCAACGGACAGGGCGGCTTTAAACACTGAAGCTTTCTTT.

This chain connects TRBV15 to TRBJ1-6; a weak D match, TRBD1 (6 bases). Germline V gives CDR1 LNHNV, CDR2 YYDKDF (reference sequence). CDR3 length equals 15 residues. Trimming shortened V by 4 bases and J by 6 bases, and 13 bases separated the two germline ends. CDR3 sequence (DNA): TGTGCCACCAGCATCCAAGGGGGGGGTAATTCACCCCTCCACTTT. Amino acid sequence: CATSIQGGGNSPLHF.

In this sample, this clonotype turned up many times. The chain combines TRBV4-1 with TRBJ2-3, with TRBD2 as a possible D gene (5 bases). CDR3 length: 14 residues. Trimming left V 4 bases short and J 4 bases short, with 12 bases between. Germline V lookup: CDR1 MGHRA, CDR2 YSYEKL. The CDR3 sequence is CASSLASSSDTQYF. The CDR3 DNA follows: TGCGCCAGCAGCCTGGCTAGCTCGTCAGATACGCAGTATTTT.

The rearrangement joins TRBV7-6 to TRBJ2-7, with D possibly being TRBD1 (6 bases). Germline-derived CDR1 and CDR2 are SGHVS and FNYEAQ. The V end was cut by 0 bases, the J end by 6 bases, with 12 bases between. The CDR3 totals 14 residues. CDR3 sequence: CASSLAGQGPEQYV. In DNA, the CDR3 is TGTGCCAGCAGCTTAGCGGGCCAGGGGCCCGAGCAGTACGTC.

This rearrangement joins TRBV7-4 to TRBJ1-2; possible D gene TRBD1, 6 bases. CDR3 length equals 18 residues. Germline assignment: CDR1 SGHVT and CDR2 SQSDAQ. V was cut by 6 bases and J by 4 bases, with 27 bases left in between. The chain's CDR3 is CASRPPHPIGDTFYGYTF. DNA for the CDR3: TGTGCCAGCAGACCACCCCACCCGATAGGGGACACTTTCTATGGCTACACCTTC.

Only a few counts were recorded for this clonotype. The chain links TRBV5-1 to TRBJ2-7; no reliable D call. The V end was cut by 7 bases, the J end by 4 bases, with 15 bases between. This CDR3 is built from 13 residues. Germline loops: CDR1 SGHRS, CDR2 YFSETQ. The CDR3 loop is CASFPGVGYEQYF. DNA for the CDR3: TGCGCCAGCTTCCCAGGTGTCGGGTACGAGCAGTACTTC.

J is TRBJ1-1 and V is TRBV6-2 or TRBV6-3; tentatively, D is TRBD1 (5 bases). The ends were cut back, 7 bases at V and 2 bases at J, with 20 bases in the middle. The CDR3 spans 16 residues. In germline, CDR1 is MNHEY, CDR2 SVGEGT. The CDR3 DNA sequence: TGTGCCAGCACGTACAGGCGGCTCTACCTAAACACTGAAGCTTTCTTT. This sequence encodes CASTYRRLYLNTEAFF.

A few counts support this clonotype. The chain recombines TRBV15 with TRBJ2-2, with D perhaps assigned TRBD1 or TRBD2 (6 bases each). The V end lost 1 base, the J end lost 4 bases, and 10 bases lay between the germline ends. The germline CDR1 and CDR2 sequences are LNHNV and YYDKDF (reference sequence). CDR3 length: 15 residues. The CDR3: CATSRGGGGTGELFF. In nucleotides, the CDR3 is TGTGCCACCAGCAGAGGAGGAGGGGGCACCGGGGAGCTGTTTTTT.

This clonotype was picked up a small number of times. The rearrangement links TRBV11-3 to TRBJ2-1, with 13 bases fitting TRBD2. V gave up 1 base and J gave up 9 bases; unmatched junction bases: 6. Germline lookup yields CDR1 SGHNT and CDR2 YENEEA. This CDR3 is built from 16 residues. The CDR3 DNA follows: TGTGCCAGCAGCTTAGGGGGACTAGCGGGGAAACCTGAGCAGTTCTTC. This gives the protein CASSLGGLAGKPEQFF. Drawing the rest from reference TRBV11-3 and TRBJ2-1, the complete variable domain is EAGVVQSPRYKIIEKKQPVAFWCNPISGHNTLYWYLQNLGQGPELLIRYENEEAVDDSQLPKDRFSAERLKGVDSTLKIQPAELGDSAVYLCASSLGGLAGKPEQFFGPGTRLTVL.